These 22 T cell receptor beta chains share one sample of origin, sequenced in a study of blood T cells in healthy people across ages. Next came a second PCR, run for about 7 to 12 cycles, which used a sample-barcoded 5' primer along with a J-beta primer mix. TCRdb used MiXCR to reprocess the 5' RACE reads, holding one entry per CDR3 protein. Of approximately 800,000 distinct CDR3 sequences in the sample, around 36% were seen once. The specimen was blood. The receptors derive from a man younger than 35 in good health.

The chain is built from TRBV7-2 and TRBJ2-1; 8 bases map to TRBD1. The germline V gene has CDR1 SGHTA and CDR2 FQGNSA. J lost 5 bases, V lost 5 bases, and 5 bases had no gene match. This CDR3 comprises 14 residues. The CDR3 nucleotides are TGTGCCAGCAGCCCGAACAGGGGGGACAATGAGCAGTTCTTC. Translated: CASSPNRGDNEQFF. The whole variable domain, filled in from reference TRBV7-2 and TRBJ2-1, reads GAGVSQSPSNKVTEKGKDVELRCDPISGHTALYWYRQSLGQGLEFLIYFQGNSAPDKSGLPSDRFSAERTGGSVSTLTIQRTQQEDSAVYLCASSPNRGDNEQFFGPGTRLTVL.

V gene TRBV9 combines with J gene TRBJ2-5; D may be TRBD2 (6 bases). The J call may be mistaken, given a closer DNA end match to TRBJ2-7. The CDR3 covers 15 residues. Germline V gene sequence: CDR1 SGDLS, CDR2 YYNGEE. The CDR3: CASSVGGGARYEQYF. DNA for the CDR3: TGTGCCAGCAGCGTAGGTGGAGGGGCGAGATACGAGCAGTACTTC.

This clonotype has a handful of counts. The rearrangement joins TRBV12-3 or TRBV12-4 to TRBJ2-4; D is ambiguous. The V end was cut by 0 bases, the J end by 5 bases, with 8 bases between. This CDR3 has 14 residues. CDR3 nucleotides: TGTGCCAGCAGTTTAGCGGGGAAAGAAAACATTCAGTACTTC. Protein sequence: CASSLAGKENIQYF.

This clonotype was picked up a small number of times. The V call is TRBV11-2, the J call TRBJ2-1, with TRBD2 identical over 8 bases. The J segment lost 2 bases and the V segment lost 1 base, leaving 7 bases of the junction unmatched. The CDR3 loop spans 17 amino acids. Per the germline V gene, CDR1 is SGHAT and CDR2 is FQNNGV. The chain's CDR3 is CASSLGFGSGAYNEQFF. CDR3 coding DNA: TGTGCCAGCAGCTTAGGATTCGGTAGCGGGGCCTACAATGAGCAGTTCTTC.

Of note for this clonotype: A much larger clone differs by one base, so this may be a read error. The chain is built from TRBV10-3 and TRBJ2-1, with D perhaps matching TRBD1 (6 bases). The CDR3 covers 14 residues. CDR1 is ENHRY and CDR2 is SYGVKD in the germline V gene. CDR3 bases: TGTGCCGTCAGTGAGGAACAGGGTACCGATGAGCAGTTCTTC. The encoded protein is CAVSEEQGTDEQFF.

V is TRBV20-1 and J is TRBJ2-1; 9 positions match TRBD2. CDR3 length: 16 residues. Trimming removed 3 bases from V and 3 bases from J; junction bases left unmatched: 9. CDR1 is DFQATT and CDR2 is SNEGSKA in the germline V gene (reference sequence). The CDR3 is CSARDPLAGVYNEQFF. The CDR3 DNA follows: TGCAGTGCTAGGGACCCGTTAGCGGGGGTCTACAATGAGCAGTTCTTC.

This sequence joins TRBV27 and TRBJ1-4; 8 bases match TRBD1. Germline V CDR1 and CDR2: MNHEY, SMNVEV (reference sequence). The ends lost 6 bases at V and 10 bases at J; junction bases unmatched: 13. There are 15 residues in the CDR3. In nucleotides, the CDR3 is TGTGCCAGCAGCCTCCGCTCGGACAGGGTCTCAAAACTGTTTTTT. Translating it yields CASSLRSDRVSKLFF.

This clonotype was picked up a small number of times. V and J are TRBV20-1 and TRBJ1-6; 7 bases fit TRBD1. V gave up 5 bases and J gave up 9 bases; unmatched junction bases: 10. CDR1 is DFQATT, CDR2 SNEGSKA, per germline (reference sequence). This CDR3 is 14 amino acids long. This CDR3 reads CSAVWETGSSPLHF. CDR3 nucleotides: TGCAGTGCTGTGTGGGAGACAGGGAGTTCACCCCTCCACTTT.

The chain links TRBV15 to TRBJ1-6; D call uncertain. The CDR3 runs to 16 residues. The V gene's germline CDR1 is LNHNV and CDR2 YYDKDF (reference sequence). The V gene lost 1 base and the J gene lost 0 bases, with 7 bases spanning the gap. CDR3 DNA: TGTGCCACCAGCAGAGCGAAGAGCTCCTATAATTCACCCCTCCACTTT. Protein sequence: CATSRAKSSYNSPLHF.

This clonotype was detected a few times. The J gene is TRBJ1-2, the V gene TRBV6-6; 7 positions match TRBD1. Germline V gives CDR1 MNHNY, CDR2 SVGAGI (reference sequence). V lost 2 bases and J lost 5; bases outside the gene matches: 5. This CDR3 comprises 14 residues. The CDR3 sequence is CASSYQGVEYGYTF. The CDR3 coding sequence is TGTGCCAGCAGTTACCAGGGGGTCGAATATGGCTACACCTTC.

The genes are TRBV29-1 and TRBJ2-4; 8 nucleotides align to TRBD1. The end of the DNA aligns better with TRBJ2-7, so the J call may be wrong. Germline CDR1 reads SQVTM; CDR2 reads ANQGSEA. The CDR3 consists of 14 residues. The CDR3 loop is CSVRIGTGQTEQYF. The CDR3 bases are TGCAGCGTTAGAATTGGGACAGGACAAACCGAGCAGTACTTC.

The chain links TRBV12-3 or TRBV12-4 to TRBJ1-2, with D uncertain. The CDR3 contains 14 residues. Trimming took 8 bases from V and 4 from J, leaving 17 bases between them. The CDR3 region is CASESPGVPYGYTF. The CDR3 nucleotides are TGTGCCAGCGAGTCCCCCGGGGTTCCCTATGGCTACACCTTC.

A few counts support this clonotype. The chain has TRBV6-2 or TRBV6-3 and TRBJ2-1; D gene ambiguous. Trimming cost V 7 bases and J 4 bases, with 23 bases left between them. Per the germline V gene, CDR1 is MNHEY and CDR2 is SVGEGT. The length of the CDR3 is 17 residues. In DNA form, the CDR3 reads TGTGCCAGCAACAATGAGCCGGGCCTATCGATTTACAATGAGCAGTTCTTC. Translated, it gives CASNNEPGLSIYNEQFF.

Notes on this clonotype: One junction end does not reproduce the germline sequence, and a read error may be involved. The chain has TRBV5-1 and TRBJ2-1; 8 nucleotides match TRBD1. The CDR3 is 16 amino acids. Germline-derived CDR1 and CDR2 are SGHRS and YFSETQ. The CDR3 region is CASNQGAIRSYNEQCF. CDR3 bases: TGCGCCAGCAACCAGGGGGCCATTCGCTCCTACAATGAGCAGTGCTTC.

This clonotype came up many times. Written as DNA, the CDR3 is TGTGCCAGCAGGATCACAGGGGTGAGCTTGAACACTGAAGCTTTCTTT. Its protein product is CASRITGVSLNTEAFF. The V gene is TRBV7-9, the J gene TRBJ1-1, with TRBD1 identical over 7 bases. CDR1 is SEHNR and CDR2 is FQNEAQ in the germline V gene (reference sequence). The junction had 10 bases not matched to a gene; V was cut back by 6 bases and J by 0 bases. CDR3 length equals 16 residues.

This clonotype has a handful of counts. The gene calls are TRBV7-9 and TRBJ2-7; TRBD1 agrees at 9 bases. This CDR3 spans 14 amino acids. J lost 5 bases, V lost 5 bases, and 7 bases had no gene match. Germline values: CDR1 SEHNR, CDR2 FQNEAQ (reference sequence). The CDR3 DNA reads TGTGCCAGCAGCCACGACAGGGGGTTGAACGAGCAGTACTTC. Its translation is CASSHDRGLNEQYF.

A note on this clonotype: A much bigger clone sits one base away, suggesting this may be a read error. The CDR3 DNA reads TGTGCCAGCAGTTCGGCGCAGGGTGGGGGAAAAGAGACCCAGTTCTTC. Translation: CASSSAQGGGKETQFF. The chain combines TRBV6-6 with TRBJ2-1; perhaps D is TRBD1 or TRBD2 (5 bases each). This CDR3 comprises 16 residues. V lost 4 bases to trimming and J lost 13 bases, with 26 bases between them. Germline values: CDR1 MNHNY, CDR2 SVGAGI (reference sequence).

The chain has TRBV3-1 and TRBJ1-1, with D hard to call. Germline CDR1 and CDR2: LGHDT and YNNKEL (reference sequence). The CDR3 runs 15 residues. V lost 0 bases to trimming and J lost 0 bases, with 8 bases between them. The CDR3 bases are TGTGCCAGCAGCCAAGAAGCAGCCCTGAACACTGAAGCTTTCTTT. It codes for CASSQEAALNTEAFF.

This clonotype occurred a few times. This chain joins TRBV4-2 and TRBJ2-1, with TRBD2 identical over 9 bases. The CDR3 covers 22 residues. CDR1 is LGHNA and CDR2 is YNFKEQ in the germline V gene. Trimming at V came to 3 bases and at J to 3 bases, leaving 24 bases not matched to a gene. The chain's CDR3 is CASSHPPPSRGGLTSGYNEQFF. CDR3 nucleotide sequence: TGTGCCAGCAGCCACCCGCCTCCGTCGCGGGGGGGCTTAACATCTGGCTACAATGAGCAGTTCTTC.

This clonotype was picked up a small number of times. The chain employs TRBV7-8 and TRBJ2-3; weak D call: TRBD2 (5 bases). V was trimmed by 6 bases and J by 6 bases, leaving 16 bases between them. The CDR3 spans 14 residues. Germline loops: CDR1 SGHVS, CDR2 FQNEAQ. The CDR3 DNA is TGTGCCAGCAGAAGAAAGGGAGCGTCGGATACGCAGTATTTT. It yields the protein CASRRKGASDTQYF.

The V gene is TRBV20-1, the J gene TRBJ2-5; 14 positions agree with TRBD2. Per germline, CDR1 DFQATT and CDR2 SNEGSKA (reference sequence). CDR3 length equals 15 residues. J lost 2 bases, V lost 6 bases, and 5 bases had no gene match. CDR3 DNA sequence: TGCAGTGCCACGGGACTAGCGGGAGAGCAAGAGACCCAGTACTTC. Its translation: CSATGLAGEQETQYF.

The chain is built from TRBV6-2 or TRBV6-3 and TRBJ2-1, with a possible D match to TRBD1 (8 bases). CDR3 length equals 17 residues. V shed 6 bases and J shed 1 base, with 19 bases lying between them. In germline, CDR1 is MNHEY, CDR2 SVGEGT. CDR3: CASSLRTGRGSYNEQFF. The CDR3 DNA sequence: TGTGCCAGCAGCCTCAGGACAGGGAGGGGGTCCTACAATGAGCAGTTCTTC.